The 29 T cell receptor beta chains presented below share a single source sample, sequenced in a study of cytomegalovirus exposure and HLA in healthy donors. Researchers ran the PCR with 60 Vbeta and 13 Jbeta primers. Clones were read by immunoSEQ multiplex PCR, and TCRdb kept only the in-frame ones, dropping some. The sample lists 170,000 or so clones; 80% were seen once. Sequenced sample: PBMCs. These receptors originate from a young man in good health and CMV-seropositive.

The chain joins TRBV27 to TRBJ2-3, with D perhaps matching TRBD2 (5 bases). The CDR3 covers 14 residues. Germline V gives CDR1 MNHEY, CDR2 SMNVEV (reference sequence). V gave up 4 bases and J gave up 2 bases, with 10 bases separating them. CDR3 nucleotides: TGTGCCAGCAGTTCTCGGGGTGACACAGATACGCAGTATTTT. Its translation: CASSSRGDTDTQYF.

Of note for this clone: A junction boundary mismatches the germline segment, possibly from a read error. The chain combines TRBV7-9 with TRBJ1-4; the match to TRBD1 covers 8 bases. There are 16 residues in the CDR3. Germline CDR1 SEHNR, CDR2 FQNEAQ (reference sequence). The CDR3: CSSSFIQQGADEKLFF. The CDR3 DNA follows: TGTTCCAGCAGCTTCATTCAGCAGGGGGCGGATGAAAAACTGTTTTTT.

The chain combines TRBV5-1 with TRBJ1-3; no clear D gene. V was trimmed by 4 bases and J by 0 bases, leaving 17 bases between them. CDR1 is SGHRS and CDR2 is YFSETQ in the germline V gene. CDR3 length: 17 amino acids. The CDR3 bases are TGCGCCAGCAGCCGTAACAGCCAAGCCGCCTCTGGAAACACCATATATTTT. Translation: CASSRNSQAASGNTIYF.

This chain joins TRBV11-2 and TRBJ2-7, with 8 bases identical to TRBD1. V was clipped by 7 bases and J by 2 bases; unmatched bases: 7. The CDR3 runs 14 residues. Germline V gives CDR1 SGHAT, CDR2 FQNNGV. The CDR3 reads CASTWDRTAYEQYF. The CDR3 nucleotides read TGTGCCAGCACGTGGGACAGGACCGCCTACGAGCAGTACTTC.

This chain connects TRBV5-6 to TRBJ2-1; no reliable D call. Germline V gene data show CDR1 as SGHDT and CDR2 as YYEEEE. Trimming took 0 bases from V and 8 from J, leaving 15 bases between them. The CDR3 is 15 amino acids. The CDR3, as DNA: TGTGCCAGCAGCTTGGATGAGCCAGGCTGGGATGAGCAGTTCTTC. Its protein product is CASSLDEPGWDEQFF.

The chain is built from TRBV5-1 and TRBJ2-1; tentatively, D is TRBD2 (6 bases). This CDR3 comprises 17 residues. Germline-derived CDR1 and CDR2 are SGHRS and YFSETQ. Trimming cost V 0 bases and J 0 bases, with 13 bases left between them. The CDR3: CASSLAADGSSYNEQFF. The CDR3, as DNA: TGCGCCAGCAGCTTGGCCGCTGACGGGAGCTCCTACAATGAGCAGTTCTTC.

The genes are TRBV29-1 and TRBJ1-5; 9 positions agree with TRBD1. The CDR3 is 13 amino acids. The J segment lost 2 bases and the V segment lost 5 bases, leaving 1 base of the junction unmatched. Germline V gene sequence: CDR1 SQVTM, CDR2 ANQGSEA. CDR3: CSVRTGGNQPQHF. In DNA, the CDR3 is TGCAGCGTTAGGACAGGGGGCAATCAGCCCCAGCATTTT.

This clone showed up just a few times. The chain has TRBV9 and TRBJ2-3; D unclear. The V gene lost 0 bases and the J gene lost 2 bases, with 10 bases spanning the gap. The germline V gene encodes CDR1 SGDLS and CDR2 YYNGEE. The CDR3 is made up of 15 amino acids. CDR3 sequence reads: CASSVAPLPTDTQYF. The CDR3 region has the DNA TGTGCCAGCAGCGTAGCTCCCCTACCCACAGATACGCAGTATTTT.

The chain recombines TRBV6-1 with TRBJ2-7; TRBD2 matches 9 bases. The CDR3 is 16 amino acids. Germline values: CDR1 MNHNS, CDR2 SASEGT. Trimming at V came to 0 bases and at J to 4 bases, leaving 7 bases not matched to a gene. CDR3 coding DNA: TGTGCCAGCAGTGAAGCGCTGATGACTAGCGGTTACGAGCAGTACTTC. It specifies CASSEALMTSGYEQYF.

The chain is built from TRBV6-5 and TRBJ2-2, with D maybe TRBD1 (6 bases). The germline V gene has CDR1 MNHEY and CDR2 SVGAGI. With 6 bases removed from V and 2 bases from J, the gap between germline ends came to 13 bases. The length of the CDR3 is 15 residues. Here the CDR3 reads CASSPGQTNTGELFF. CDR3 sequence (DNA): TGTGCCAGCAGCCCGGGACAAACCAACACCGGGGAGCTGTTTTTT.

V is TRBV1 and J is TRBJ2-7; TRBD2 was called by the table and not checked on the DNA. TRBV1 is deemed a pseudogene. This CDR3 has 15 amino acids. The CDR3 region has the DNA TGCACCAGCAGCCAAGTCTGCGGCTTTTCCTACGAGCAGTACTTC. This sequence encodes CTSSQVCGFSYEQYF.

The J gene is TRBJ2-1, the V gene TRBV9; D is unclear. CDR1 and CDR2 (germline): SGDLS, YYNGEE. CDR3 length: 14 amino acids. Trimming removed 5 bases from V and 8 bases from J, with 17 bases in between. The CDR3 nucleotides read TGTGCCAGCAGTCGCGTCCGGGTAGGAGATGAGCAGTTCTTC. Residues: CASSRVRVGDEQFF.

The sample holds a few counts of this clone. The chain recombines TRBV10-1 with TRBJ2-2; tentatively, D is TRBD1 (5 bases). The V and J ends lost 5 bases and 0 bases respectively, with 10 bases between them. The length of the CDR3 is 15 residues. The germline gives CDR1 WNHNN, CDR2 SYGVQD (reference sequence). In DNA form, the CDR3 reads TGCGCCAGCAGTTATGACAGCGCGAACACCGGGGAGCTGTTTTTT. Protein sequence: CASSYDSANTGELFF.

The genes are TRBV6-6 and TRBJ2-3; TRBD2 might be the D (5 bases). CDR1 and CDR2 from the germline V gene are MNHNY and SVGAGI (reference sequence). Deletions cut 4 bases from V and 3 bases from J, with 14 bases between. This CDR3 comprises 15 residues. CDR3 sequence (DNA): TGTGCCAGCAGTTCCACCCCCGGAGGTACAGATACGCAGTATTTT. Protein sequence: CASSSTPGGTDTQYF.

This CDR3 is CASSLVPDRERFF. CDR3 bases: TGCGCCAGCAGCTTGGTCCCGGACAGGGAACGGTTCTTC. The chain carries TRBV5-1 and TRBJ2-1, with 8 nucleotides matching TRBD1. The CDR3 length is 13 residues. Germline trimming cut 0 bases from V and 15 bases from J; bases unmatched to any gene: 8. From germline, CDR1 is SGHRS and CDR2 YFSETQ. Drawing the rest from reference TRBV5-1 and TRBJ2-1, the complete variable domain is KAGVTQTPRYLIKTRGQQVTLSCSPISGHRSVSWYQQTPGQGLQFLFEYFSETQRNKGNFPGRFSGRQFSNSRSEMNVSTLELGDSALYLCASSLVPDRERFFGPGTRLTVL.

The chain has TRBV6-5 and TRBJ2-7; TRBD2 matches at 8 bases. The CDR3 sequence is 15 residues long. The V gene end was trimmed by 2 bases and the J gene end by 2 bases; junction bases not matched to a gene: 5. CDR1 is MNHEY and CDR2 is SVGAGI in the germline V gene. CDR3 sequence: CASSYRSGSTYEQYF. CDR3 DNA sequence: TGTGCCAGCAGTTACCGGAGCGGGAGTACCTACGAGCAGTACTTC.

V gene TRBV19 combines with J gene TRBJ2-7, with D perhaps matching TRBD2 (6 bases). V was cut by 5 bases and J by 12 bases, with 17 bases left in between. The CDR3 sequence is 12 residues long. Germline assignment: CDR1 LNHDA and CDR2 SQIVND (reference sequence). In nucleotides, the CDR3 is TGTGCCAGTAGTTCCCCGCCGGGCGGGGCGTACTTC. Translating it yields CASSSPPGGAYF.

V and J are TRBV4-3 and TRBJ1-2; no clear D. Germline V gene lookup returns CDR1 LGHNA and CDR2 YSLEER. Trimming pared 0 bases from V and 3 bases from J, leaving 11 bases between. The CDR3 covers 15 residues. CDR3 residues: CASSQDPGSDYGYTF. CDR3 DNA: TGCGCCAGCAGCCAAGATCCGGGTTCGGACTATGGCTACACCTTC.

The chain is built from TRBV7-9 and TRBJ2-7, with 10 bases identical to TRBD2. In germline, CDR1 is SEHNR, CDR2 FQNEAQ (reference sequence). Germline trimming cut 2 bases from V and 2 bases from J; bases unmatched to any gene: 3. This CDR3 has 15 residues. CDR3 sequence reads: CASSLTSGTPYEQYF. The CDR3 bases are TGTGCCAGCAGCTTAACTAGCGGGACCCCCTACGAGCAGTACTTC. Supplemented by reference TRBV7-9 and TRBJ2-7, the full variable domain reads DTGVSQNPRHKITKRGQNVTFRCDPISEHNRLYWYRQTLGQGPEFLTYFQNEAQLEKSRLLSDRFSAERPKGSFSTLEIQRTEQGDSAMYLCASSLTSGTPYEQYFGPGTRLTVT.

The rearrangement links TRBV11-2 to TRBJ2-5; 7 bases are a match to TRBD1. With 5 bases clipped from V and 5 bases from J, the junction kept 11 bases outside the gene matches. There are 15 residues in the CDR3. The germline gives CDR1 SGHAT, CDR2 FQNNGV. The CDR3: CASSPQGSVGETQYF. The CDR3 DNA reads TGTGCCAGCAGCCCACAGGGGTCGGTAGGGGAGACCCAGTACTTC.

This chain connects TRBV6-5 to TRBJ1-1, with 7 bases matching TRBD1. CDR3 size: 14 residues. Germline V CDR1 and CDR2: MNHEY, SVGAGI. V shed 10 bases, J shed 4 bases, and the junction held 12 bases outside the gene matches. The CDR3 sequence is CATLPDRDRTEAFF. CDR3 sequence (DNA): TGTGCCACGCTTCCCGACAGGGACCGCACTGAAGCTTTCTTT.

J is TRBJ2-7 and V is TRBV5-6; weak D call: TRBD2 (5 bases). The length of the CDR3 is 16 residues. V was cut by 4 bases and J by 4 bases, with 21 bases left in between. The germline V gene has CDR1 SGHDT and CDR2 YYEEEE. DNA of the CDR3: TGTGCCAGCAGCGTCCGGGATACGATCCGTGGGTACGAGCAGTACTTC. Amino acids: CASSVRDTIRGYEQYF.

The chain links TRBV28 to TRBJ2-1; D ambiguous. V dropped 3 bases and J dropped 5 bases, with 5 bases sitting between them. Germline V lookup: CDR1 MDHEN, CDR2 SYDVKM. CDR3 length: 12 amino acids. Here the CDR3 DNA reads TGTGCCAGCAGTTTGGTAGACAATGAGCAGTTCTTC. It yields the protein CASSLVDNEQFF.

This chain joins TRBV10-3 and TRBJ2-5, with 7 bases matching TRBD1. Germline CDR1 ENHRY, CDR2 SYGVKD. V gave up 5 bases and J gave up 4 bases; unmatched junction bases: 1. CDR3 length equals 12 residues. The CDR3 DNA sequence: TGTGCCATCAGTTGGGACAGAGAGACCCAGTACTTC. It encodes CAISWDRETQYF.

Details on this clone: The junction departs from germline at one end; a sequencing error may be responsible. The CDR3 protein is CSSTTQIPDRVNTEAFF. The DNA for the CDR3 is TGTTCCAGCACCACGCAAATCCCCGACAGGGTGAACACTGAAGCTTTCTTT. The chain employs TRBV7-9 and TRBJ1-1, with 7 bases lining up with TRBD1. The CDR3 length is 17 residues. The germline CDR1 and CDR2 sequences are SEHNR and FQNEAQ (reference sequence).

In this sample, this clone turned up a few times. Here the CDR3 reads CASSETPQQGYEQYF. CDR3 coding DNA: TGTGCCAGCAGTGAGACCCCCCAACAGGGCTACGAGCAGTACTTC. The rearrangement joins TRBV25-1 to TRBJ2-7; D perhaps matches TRBD1 (6 bases). The CDR3 extends over 15 amino acids. Germline V gives CDR1 MGHDK, CDR2 SYGVNS. Trimming cost V 3 bases and J 3 bases, with 15 bases left between them.

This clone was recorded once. In DNA, the CDR3 is TGTGCCAGCAGCCACGGACAGGACTACGAGCAGTACTTC. Translation: CASSHGQDYEQYF. The chain is built from TRBV4-2 and TRBJ2-7, with 7 bases lining up with TRBD1. CDR1 and CDR2 (germline): LGHNA, YNFKEQ. Trimming removed 3 bases from V and 3 bases from J; junction bases left unmatched: 2. The CDR3 is 13 amino acids.

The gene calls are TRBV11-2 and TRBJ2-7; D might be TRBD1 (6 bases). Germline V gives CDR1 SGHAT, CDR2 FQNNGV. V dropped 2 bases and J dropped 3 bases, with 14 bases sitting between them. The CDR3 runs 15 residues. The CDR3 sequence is CASSLIQGTHYEQYF. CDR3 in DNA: TGTGCCAGCAGCTTAATACAGGGAACCCACTACGAGCAGTACTTC.

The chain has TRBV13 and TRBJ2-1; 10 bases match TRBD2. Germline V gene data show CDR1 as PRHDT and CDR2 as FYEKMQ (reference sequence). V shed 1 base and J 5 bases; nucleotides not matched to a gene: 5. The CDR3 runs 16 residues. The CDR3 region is CASSLEGTSADNEQFF. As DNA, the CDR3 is TGTGCCAGCAGCTTAGAGGGGACTAGCGCAGACAATGAGCAGTTCTTC.